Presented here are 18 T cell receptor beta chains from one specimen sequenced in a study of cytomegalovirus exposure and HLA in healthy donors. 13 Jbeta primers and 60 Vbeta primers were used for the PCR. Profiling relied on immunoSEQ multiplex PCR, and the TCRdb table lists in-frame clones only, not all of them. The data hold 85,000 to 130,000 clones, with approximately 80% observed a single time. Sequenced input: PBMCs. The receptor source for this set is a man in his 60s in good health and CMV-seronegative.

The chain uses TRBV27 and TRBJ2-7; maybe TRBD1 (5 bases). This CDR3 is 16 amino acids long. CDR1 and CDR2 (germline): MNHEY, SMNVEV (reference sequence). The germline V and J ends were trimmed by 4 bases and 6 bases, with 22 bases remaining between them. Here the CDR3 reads CASSSPWAAGAGEQYF. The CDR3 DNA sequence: TGTGCCAGCAGTTCTCCCTGGGCAGCTGGGGCTGGCGAGCAGTACTTC.

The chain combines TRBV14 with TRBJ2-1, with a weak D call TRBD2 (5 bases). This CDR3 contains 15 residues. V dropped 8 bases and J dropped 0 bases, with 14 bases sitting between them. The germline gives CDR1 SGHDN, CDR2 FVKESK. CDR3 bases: TGTGCCAGCGGAGCCCTCGGGGTCTCCTACAATGAGCAGTTCTTC. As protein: CASGALGVSYNEQFF.

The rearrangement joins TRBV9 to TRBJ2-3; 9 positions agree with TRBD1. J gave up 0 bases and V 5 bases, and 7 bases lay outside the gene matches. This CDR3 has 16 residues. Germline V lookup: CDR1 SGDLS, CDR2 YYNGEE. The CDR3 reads CASSIQGAGSTDTQYF. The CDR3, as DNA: TGTGCCAGCAGTATACAGGGGGCAGGGAGCACAGATACGCAGTATTTT. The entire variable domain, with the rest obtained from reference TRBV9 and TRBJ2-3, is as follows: DSGVTQTPKHLITATGQRVTLRCSPRSGDLSVYWYQQSLDQGLQFLIQYYNGEERAKGNILERFSAQQFPDLHSELNLSSLELGDSALYFCASSIQGAGSTDTQYFGPGTRLTVL.

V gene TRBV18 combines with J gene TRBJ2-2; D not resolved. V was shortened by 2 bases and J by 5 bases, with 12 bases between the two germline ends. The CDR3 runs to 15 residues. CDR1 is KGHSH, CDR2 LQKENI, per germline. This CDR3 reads CASSPAQATTGELFF. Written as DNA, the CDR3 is TGTGCCAGCTCACCAGCCCAAGCGACGACCGGGGAGCTGTTTTTT.

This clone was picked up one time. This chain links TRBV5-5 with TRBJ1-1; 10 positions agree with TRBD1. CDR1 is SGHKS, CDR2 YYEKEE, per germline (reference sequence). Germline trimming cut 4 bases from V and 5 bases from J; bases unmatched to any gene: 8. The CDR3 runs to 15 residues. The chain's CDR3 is CASSDDRGRGTEAFF. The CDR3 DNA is TGTGCCAGCAGCGATGACAGGGGGCGCGGGACTGAAGCTTTCTTT.

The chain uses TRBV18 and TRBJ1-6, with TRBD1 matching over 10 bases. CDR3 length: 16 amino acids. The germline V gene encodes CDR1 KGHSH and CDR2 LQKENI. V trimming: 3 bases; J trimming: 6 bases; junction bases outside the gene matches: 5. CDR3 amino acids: CASSPRWDRGNSPLHF. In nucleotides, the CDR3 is TGTGCCAGCTCACCGAGATGGGACAGGGGTAATTCACCCCTCCACTTT.

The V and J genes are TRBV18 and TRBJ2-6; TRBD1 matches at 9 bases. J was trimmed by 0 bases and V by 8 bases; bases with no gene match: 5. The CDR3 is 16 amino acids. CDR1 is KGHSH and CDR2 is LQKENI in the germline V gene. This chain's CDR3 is CASRDRVNSGANVLTF. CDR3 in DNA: TGTGCCAGCCGGGACAGGGTCAACTCTGGGGCCAACGTCCTGACTTTC.

For the CDR3, the DNA is TGTGCCAGCAGCCGGGACAGCCACCAAGAGACCCAGTACTTC. Translation gives CASSRDSHQETQYF. The genes are TRBV7-9 and TRBJ2-5; 7 bases line up with TRBD1. CDR3 length: 14 residues. With 5 bases clipped from V and 0 bases from J, the junction kept 3 bases outside the gene matches. Germline loops: CDR1 SEHNR, CDR2 FQNEAQ (reference sequence).

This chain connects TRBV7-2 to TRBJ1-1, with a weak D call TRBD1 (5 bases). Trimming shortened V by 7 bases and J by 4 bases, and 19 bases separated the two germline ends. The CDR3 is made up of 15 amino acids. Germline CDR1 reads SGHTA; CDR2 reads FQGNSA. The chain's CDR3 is CASNPQGQVATEAFF. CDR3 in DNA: TGTGCCAGCAACCCTCAAGGACAAGTGGCCACTGAAGCTTTCTTT. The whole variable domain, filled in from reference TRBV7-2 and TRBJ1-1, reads GAGVSQSPSNKVTEKGKDVELRCDPISGHTALYWYRQSLGQGLEFLIYFQGNSAPDKSGLPSDRFSAERTGGSVSTLTIQRTQQEDSAVYLCASNPQGQVATEAFFGQGTRLTVV.

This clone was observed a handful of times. This CDR3 reads CASSFVRASTDTQYF. The CDR3 DNA reads TGTGCCAGCAGCTTCGTCAGGGCTAGCACAGATACGCAGTATTTT. The chain uses TRBV11-1 and TRBJ2-3; D is perhaps TRBD1 (5 bases). The CDR3 has 15 residues. Trimming removed 3 bases from V and 0 bases from J, with 10 bases in between. Germline V gene data show CDR1 as SGHAT and CDR2 as FQDESV (reference sequence). Based on the CDR3 plus reference TRBV11-1 and TRBJ2-3, the full variable domain is EAEVAQSPRYKITEKSQAVAFWCDPISGHATLYWYRQILGQGPELLVQFQDESVVDDSQLPKDRFSAERLKGVDSTLKIQPAELGDSAMYLCASSFVRASTDTQYFGPGTRLTVL.

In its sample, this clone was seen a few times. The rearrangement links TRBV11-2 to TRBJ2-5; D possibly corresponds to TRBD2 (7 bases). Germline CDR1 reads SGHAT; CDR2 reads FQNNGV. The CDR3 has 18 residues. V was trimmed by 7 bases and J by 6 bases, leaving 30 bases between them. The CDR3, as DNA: TGTGCCAGCAACCCAGGACCTCAGGGAGGGGGTAGGATAAAGACCCAGTACTTC. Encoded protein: CASNPGPQGGGRIKTQYF.

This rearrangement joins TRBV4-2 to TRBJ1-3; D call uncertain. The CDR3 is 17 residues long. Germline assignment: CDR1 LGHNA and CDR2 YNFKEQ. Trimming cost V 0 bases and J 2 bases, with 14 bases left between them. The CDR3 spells CASSQETGGRAGNTIYF. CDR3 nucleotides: TGTGCCAGCAGCCAAGAAACGGGCGGGAGGGCTGGAAACACCATATATTTT.

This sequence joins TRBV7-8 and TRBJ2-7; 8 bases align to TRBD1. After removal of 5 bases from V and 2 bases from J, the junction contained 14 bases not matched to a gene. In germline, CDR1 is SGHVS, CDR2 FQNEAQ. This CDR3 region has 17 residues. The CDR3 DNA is TGTGCCAGCAGCCCGGGACAGGCAAATATAGTGGCCTACGAGCAGTACTTC. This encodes CASSPGQANIVAYEQYF.

The CDR3, as DNA: TGTGCCAGCAGTTTAGCGGGGGGGTCCTACGAGCAGTACTTC. As protein: CASSLAGGSYEQYF. The rearrangement uses TRBV28 and TRBJ2-7; 9 bases align to TRBD2. This CDR3 spans 14 amino acids. V was pared by 2 bases and J by 1 base, with 0 bases of the junction left unmatched. Per germline, CDR1 MDHEN and CDR2 SYDVKM.

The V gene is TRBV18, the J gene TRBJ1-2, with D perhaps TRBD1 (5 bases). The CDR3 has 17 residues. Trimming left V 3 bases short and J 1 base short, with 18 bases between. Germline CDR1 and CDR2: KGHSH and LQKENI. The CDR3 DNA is TGTGCCAGCTCACCGACGAACCCCACAGGCAATAACTATGGCTACACCTTC. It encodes CASSPTNPTGNNYGYTF.

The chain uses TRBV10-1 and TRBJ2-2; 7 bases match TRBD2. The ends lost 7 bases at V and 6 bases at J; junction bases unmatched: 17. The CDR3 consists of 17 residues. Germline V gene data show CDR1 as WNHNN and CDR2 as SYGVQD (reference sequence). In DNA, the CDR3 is TGCGCCAGCAATACTAGCGAGGGAATTGATCAAGCCGGGGAGCTGTTTTTT. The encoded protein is CASNTSEGIDQAGELFF.

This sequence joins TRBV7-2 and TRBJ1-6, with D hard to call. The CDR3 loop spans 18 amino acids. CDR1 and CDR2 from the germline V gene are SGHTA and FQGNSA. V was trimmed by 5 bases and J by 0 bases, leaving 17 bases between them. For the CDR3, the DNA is TGTGCCAGCAGCCCATCCGTGGTGCGGAGCTCCTATAATTCACCCCTCCACTTT. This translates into CASSPSVVRSSYNSPLHF.

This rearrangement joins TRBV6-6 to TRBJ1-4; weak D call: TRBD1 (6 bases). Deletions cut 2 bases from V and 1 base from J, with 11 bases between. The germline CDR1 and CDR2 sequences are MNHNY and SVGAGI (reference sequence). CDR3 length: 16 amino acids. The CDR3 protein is CASSYRGRGTNEKLFF. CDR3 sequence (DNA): TGTGCCAGCAGTTACCGTGGCAGGGGAACTAATGAAAAACTGTTTTTT.